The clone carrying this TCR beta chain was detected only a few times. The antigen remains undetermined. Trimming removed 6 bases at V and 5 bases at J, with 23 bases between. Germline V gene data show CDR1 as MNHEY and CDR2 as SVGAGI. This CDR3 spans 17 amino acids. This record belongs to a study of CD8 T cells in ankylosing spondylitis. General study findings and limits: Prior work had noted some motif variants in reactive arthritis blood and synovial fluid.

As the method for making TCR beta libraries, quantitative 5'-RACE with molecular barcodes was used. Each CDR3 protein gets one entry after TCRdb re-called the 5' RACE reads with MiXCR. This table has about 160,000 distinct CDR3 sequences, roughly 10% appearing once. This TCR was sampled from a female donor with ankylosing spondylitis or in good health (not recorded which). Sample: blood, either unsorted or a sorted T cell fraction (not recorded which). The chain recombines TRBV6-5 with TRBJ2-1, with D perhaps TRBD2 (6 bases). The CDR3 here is CASSYGSLAGRDNEQFF. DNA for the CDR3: TGTGCCAGCAGCTACGGGTCCCTGGCGGGACGCGACAATGAGCAGTTCTTC.